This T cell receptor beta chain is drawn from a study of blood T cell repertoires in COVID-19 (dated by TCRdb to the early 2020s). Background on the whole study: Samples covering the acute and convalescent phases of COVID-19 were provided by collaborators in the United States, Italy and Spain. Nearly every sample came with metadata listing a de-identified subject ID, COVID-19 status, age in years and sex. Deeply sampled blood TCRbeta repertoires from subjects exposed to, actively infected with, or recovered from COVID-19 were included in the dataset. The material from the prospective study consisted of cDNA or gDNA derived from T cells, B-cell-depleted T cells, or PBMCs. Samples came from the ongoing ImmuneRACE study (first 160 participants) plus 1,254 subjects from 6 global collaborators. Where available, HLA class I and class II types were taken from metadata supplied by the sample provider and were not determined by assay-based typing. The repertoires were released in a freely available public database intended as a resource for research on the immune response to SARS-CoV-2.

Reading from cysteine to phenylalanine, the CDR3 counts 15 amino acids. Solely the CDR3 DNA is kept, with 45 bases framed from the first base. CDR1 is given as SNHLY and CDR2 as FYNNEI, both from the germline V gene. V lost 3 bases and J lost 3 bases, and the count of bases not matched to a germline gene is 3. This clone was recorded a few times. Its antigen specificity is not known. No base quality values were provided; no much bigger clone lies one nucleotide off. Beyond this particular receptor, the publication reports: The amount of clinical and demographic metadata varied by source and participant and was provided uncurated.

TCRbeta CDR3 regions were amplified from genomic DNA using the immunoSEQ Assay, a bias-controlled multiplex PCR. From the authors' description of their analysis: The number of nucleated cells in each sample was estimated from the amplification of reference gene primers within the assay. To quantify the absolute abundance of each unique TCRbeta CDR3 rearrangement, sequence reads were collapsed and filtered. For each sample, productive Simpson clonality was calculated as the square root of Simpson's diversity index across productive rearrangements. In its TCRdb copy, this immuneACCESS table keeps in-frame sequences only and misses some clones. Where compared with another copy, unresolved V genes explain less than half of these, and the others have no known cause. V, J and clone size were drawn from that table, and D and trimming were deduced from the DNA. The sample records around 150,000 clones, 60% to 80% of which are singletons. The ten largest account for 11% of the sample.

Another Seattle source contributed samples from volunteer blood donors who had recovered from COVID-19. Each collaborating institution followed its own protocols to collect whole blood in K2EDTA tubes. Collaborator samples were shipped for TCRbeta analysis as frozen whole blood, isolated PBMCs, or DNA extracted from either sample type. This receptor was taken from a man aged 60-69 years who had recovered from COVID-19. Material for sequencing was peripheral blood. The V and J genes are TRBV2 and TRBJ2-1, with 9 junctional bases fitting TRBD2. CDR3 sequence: CASSERGGFYNEQFF. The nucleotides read TGTGCCAGCAGTGAGCGGGGGGGTTTCTACAATGAGCAGTTCTTC.